This entry concerns a single T cell receptor (beta chain). Its antigen target is currently unknown. Nothing much larger sits one base from this clone, and base qualities are not available. Library method: the immunoSEQ multiplex PCR assay. The study's processing was this. A statistical classification framework was built for diagnosing cytomegalovirus status from the catalog of TCR beta chain sequences. TCRdb carries this immuneACCESS record with in-frame sequences only. Its versions omit some clonotypes, under half of them owing to an unresolved V gene in the studies checked, with the rest unexplained. V, J and clone size are those of that table, while D and trimming were read from the DNA. The sample yields some 120,000 clones; about nine tenths were counted once. The ten largest make up 3% to 4% of the sample. CDR1 and CDR2, looked up from the germline V gene (reference sequence), are SEHNR and FQNEAQ. The CDR3 holds 12 amino acids from the cysteine to the phenylalanine. The retained sequence is limited to the CDR3, 36 bases, with the frame set at the first base. Deletion took 4 bases off V and 6 bases off J, with a span of 6 bases between the germline ends.

The record originates from a study of cytomegalovirus exposure and HLA in healthy donors (dated by TCRdb to 2015 to 2018). With regard to the full study: The roughly 670 repertoires of the first cohort and the 110 or so validation repertoires were produced on the same platform, according to a later analysis. The study was designed to test whether signatures of past pathogen exposure could be identified by cataloging public T cell receptors. Along with the approximately 620-subject first cohort, a separate validation cohort of over 90 different subjects was used. High-throughput TCR immunosequencing, statistical association of individual TCRs with disease status, and machine learning were combined to predict cytomegalovirus infection status.

The investigation overall reported the following: In a later analysis, TCRs clustered in the first cohort were found to also tend to co-occur in the approximately 120 validation repertoires, with approximately 95% of cluster scores above 0. Across donors, most TCR sequences were observed very rarely, whereas some public TCRs were present in many individuals. The authors suggested that the approach could potentially be extended to other disease states and immunological phenotypes. The classifier was reported to diagnose cytomegalovirus status with high specificity and sensitivity in both the original cohort and the validation cohort. In vitro tests confirmed that a few of the cytomegalovirus-associated TCR beta chains recognize cytomegalovirus antigens. The study listed 150 to 200 TCR beta chains as associated with cytomegalovirus. The validation cohort had no HLA typing available for a later analysis, so co-occurrence within that cohort was assessed over all 120 or so repertoires.

Donors formed part of the validation cohort, which comprised fewer than 150 subjects and was distinct from the first cohort of 690 or so subjects. The TCR was taken from a man younger than 40 in good health and CMV-seronegative. Sequencing used PBMCs. Here the chain combines TRBV7-9 and TRBJ2-2, with no D gene named confidently. The DNA sequence reads TGTGCCAGCAGCTCCCTCGCCGGGGAGCTGTTTTTT. The encoded protein is CASSSLAGELFF.